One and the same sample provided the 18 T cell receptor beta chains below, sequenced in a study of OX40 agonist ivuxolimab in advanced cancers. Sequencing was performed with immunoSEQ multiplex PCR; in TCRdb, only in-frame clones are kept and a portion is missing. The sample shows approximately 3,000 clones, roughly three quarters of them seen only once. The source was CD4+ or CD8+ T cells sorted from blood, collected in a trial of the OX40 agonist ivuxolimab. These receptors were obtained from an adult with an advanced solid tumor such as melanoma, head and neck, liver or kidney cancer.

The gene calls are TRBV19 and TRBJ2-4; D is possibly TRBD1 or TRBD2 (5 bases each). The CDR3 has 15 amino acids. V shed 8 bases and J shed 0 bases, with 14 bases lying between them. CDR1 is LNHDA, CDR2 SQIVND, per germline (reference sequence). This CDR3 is CASDGGRLAKNIQYF. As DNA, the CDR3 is TGTGCCAGTGATGGGGGACGCTTAGCCAAAAACATTCAGTACTTC.

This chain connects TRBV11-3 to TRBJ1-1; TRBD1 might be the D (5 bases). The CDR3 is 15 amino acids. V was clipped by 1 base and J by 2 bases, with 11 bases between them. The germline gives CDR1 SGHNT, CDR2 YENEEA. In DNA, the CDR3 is TGTGCCAGCAGCTTAGGGGACGGGGCAAACACTGAAGCTTTCTTT. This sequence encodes CASSLGDGANTEAFF.

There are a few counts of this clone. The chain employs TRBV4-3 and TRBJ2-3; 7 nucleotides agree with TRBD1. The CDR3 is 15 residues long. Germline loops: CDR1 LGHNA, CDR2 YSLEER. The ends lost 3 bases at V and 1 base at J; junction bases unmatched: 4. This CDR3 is CASSQRTGGTDTQYF. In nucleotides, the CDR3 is TGCGCCAGCAGCCAGAGGACAGGAGGCACAGATACGCAGTATTTT.

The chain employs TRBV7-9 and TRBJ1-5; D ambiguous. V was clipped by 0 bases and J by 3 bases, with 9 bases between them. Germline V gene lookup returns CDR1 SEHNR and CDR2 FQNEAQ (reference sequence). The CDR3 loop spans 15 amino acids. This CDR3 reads CASSLAGYDNQPQHF. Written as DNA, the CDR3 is TGTGCCAGCAGCTTAGCAGGGTACGACAATCAGCCCCAGCATTTT.

The DNA for the CDR3 is TGTGCCAGCAGTTTCCCTCCGGGAGTCCCCGATACGCAGTATTTT. This encodes CASSFPPGVPDTQYF. V usage is TRBV28 and J usage is TRBJ2-3, with a tentative D call TRBD2 (6 bases). V lost 3 bases and J lost 6, with 16 bases in between. Germline V gene data show CDR1 as MDHEN and CDR2 as SYDVKM. The CDR3 runs to 15 residues.

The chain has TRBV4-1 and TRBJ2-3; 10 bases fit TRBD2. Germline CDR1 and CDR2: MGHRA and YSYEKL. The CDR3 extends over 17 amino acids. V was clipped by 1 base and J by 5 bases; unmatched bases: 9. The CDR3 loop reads CASSQASSGRAKDTQYF. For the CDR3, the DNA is TGCGCCAGCAGCCAAGCCTCTAGCGGGAGAGCGAAAGATACGCAGTATTTT.

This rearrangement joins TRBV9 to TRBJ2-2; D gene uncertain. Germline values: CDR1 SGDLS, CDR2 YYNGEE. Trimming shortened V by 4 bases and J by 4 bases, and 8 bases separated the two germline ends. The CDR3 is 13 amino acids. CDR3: CASSRVFTGELFF. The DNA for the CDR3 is TGTGCCAGCAGCCGGGTCTTCACCGGGGAGCTGTTTTTT.

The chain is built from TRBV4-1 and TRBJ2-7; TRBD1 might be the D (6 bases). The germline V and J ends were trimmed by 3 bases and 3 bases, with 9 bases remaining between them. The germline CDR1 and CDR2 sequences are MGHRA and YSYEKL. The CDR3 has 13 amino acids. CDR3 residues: CASSQVQGYEQYF. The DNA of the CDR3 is TGCGCCAGCAGCCAGGTACAGGGCTACGAGCAGTACTTC.

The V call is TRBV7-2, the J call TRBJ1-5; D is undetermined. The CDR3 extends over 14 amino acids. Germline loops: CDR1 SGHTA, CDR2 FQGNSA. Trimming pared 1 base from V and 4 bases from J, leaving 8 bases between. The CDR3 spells CASSLGLPNQPQHF. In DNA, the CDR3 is TGTGCCAGCAGCTTAGGATTACCAAATCAGCCCCAGCATTTT.

The CDR3 bases are TGTGCCAGCAGTTGGGACAGGGGGCATGGAAACACCATATATTTT. Translated, it gives CASSWDRGHGNTIYF. The chain recombines TRBV6-5 with TRBJ1-3; TRBD1 agrees at 12 bases. V shed 4 bases and J 3 bases; nucleotides not matched to a gene: 1. CDR1 MNHEY and CDR2 SVGAGI come from the germline V gene. This CDR3 spans 15 amino acids.

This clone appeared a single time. CDR3 DNA sequence: TGCGCCAGCAGCCAAGACCACGGGGGGGGAGATCAGCCCCAGCATTTT. Its protein product is CASSQDHGGGDQPQHF. The chain is built from TRBV4-3 and TRBJ1-5, with D possibly TRBD1 on 5 matching bases. The V gene lost 0 bases and the J gene lost 5 bases, with 14 bases spanning the gap. The CDR3 length is 16 residues. In germline, CDR1 is LGHNA, CDR2 YSLEER.

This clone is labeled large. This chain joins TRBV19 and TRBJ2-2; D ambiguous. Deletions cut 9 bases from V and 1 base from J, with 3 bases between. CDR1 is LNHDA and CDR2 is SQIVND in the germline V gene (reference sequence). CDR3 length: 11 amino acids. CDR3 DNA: TGTGCCAGCCAGAACACCGGGGAGCTGTTTTTT. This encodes CASQNTGELFF.

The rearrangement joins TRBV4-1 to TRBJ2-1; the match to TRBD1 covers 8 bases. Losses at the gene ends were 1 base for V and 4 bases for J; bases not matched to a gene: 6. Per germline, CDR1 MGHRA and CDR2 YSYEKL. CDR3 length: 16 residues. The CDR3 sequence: CASSQALQGEYNEQFF. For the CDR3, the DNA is TGCGCCAGCAGCCAAGCCCTACAGGGGGAATACAATGAGCAGTTCTTC.

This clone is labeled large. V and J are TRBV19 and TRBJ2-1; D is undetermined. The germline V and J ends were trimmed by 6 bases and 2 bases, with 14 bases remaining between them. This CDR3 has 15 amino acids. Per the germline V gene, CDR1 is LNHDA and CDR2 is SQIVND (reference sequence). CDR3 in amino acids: CASSRIPWAYNEQFF. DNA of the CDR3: TGTGCCAGTAGCCGCATCCCGTGGGCCTACAATGAGCAGTTCTTC.

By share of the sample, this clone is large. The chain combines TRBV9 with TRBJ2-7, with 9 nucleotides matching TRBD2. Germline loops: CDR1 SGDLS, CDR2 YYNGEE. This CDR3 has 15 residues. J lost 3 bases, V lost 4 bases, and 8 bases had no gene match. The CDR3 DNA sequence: TGTGCCAGCAGCTCCCCCGGGACTAGCCGCTACGAGCAGTACTTC. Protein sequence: CASSSPGTSRYEQYF.

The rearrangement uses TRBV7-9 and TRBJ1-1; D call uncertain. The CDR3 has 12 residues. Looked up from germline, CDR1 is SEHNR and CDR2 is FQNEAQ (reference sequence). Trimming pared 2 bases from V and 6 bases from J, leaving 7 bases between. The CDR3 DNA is TGTGCCAGCAGCTTATGGAGGGCTGAAGCTTTCTTT. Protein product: CASSLWRAEAFF.

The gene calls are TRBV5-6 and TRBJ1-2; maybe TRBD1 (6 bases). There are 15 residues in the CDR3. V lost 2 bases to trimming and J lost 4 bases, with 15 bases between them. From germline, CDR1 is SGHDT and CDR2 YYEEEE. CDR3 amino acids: CASSFLAGVPYGYTF. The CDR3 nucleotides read TGTGCCAGCAGCTTTTTGGCAGGGGTACCCTATGGCTACACCTTC.

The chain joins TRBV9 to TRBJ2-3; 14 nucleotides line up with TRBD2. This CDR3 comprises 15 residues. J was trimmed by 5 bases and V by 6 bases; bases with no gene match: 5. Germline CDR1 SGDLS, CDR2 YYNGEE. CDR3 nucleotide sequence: TGTGCCAGCACCCCGACTAGCGGGGGGGTAGATACGCAGTATTTT. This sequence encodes CASTPTSGGVDTQYF.